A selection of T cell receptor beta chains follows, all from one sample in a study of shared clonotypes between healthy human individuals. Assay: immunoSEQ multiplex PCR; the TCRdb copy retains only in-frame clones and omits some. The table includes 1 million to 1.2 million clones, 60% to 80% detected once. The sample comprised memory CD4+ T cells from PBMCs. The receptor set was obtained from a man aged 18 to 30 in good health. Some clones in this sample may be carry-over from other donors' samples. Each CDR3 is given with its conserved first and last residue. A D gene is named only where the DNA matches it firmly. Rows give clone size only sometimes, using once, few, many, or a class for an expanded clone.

cdr3_nt: TGTGCCAGCAGTCCCCAGACCATCGCATACGAGCAGTACTTC
cdr3_aa: CASSPQTIAYEQYF
v_call: TRBV28
d_call: .
j_call: TRBJ2-7
clone_size: .

cdr3_nt: TGCGCCAGCAGCCTATTGGGGGCAGGGGACACCGGGGAGCTGTTTTTT
cdr3_aa: CASSLLGAGDTGELFF
v_call: TRBV11-2
d_call: .
j_call: TRBJ2-2
clone_size: .

cdr3_nt: TGTGCCTGGACCCTAGGACAGGAAGAGACCCAGTACTTC
cdr3_aa: CAWTLGQEETQYF
v_call: TRBV30
d_call: TRBD1
j_call: TRBJ2-5
clone_size: .

cdr3_nt: TGTGCCAGCAGCTTAGACGGTAGGGGGGGCACTGAAGCTTTCTTT
cdr3_aa: CASSLDGRGGTEAFF
v_call: TRBV7-8
d_call: .
j_call: TRBJ1-1
clone_size: .

cdr3_nt: TGCGCCAGCAGCTTCTGGGCCCTGAACACCGGGGAGCTGTTTTTT
cdr3_aa: CASSFWALNTGELFF
v_call: TRBV5-1
d_call: .
j_call: TRBJ2-2
clone_size: .

cdr3_nt: TGTGCCAGCAGCTTAGACTCGGCTAGCGGCTACAATGAGCAGTTCTTC
cdr3_aa: CASSLDSASGYNEQFF
v_call: TRBV11-3
d_call: TRBD2
j_call: TRBJ2-1
clone_size: .

cdr3_nt: TGTGCCAGCAGTGTGAGGGTCTGGGCTTTCTACGAGCAGTACTTC
cdr3_aa: CASSVRVWAFYEQYF
v_call: TRBV6-1
d_call: .
j_call: TRBJ2-7
clone_size: .

cdr3_nt: TGTGCCAGCCTAGAAAAGCGGGAGATTGAGCAGTACTTC
cdr3_aa: CASLEKREIEQYF
v_call: TRBV28
d_call: TRBD2
j_call: TRBJ2-7
clone_size: .

cdr3_nt: TGCGCCAGCAGCTTGGCCGCTAGAGGCACAGATACGCAGTATTTT
cdr3_aa: CASSLAARGTDTQYF
v_call: TRBV5-1
d_call: .
j_call: TRBJ2-3
clone_size: .

cdr3_nt: TGCGCCAGCAGCCAAGAGAGAGGAAGCACCGGCGAGCAGTACTTC
cdr3_aa: CASSQERGSTGEQYF
v_call: TRBV4-3
d_call: .
j_call: TRBJ2-7
clone_size: .

cdr3_nt: TGCAGCGCCAGGAGAGGGGGGCGTATCACTGAAGCTTTCTTT
cdr3_aa: CSARRGGRITEAFF
v_call: TRBV29-1
d_call: .
j_call: TRBJ1-1
clone_size: .

cdr3_nt: TGTGCCAGCTCACCACAGGGGGTCTCTGGAAACACCATATATTTT
cdr3_aa: CASSPQGVSGNTIYF
v_call: TRBV18
d_call: .
j_call: TRBJ1-3
clone_size: once

cdr3_nt: TGTGCCAGCAGTTTTCGGAACACCGGGGAGCTGTTTTTT
cdr3_aa: CASSFRNTGELFF
v_call: TRBV28
d_call: .
j_call: TRBJ2-2
clone_size: .

cdr3_nt: TGTGCCAGCAGCCCTCTACACCAAGAGACCCAGTACTTC
cdr3_aa: CASSPLHQETQYF
v_call: TRBV7-3
d_call: .
j_call: TRBJ2-5
clone_size: .

cdr3_nt: TGTGCCAGCAGCCCGACTAGCGCCTACCCCGATACGCAGTATTTT
cdr3_aa: CASSPTSAYPDTQYF
v_call: TRBV5-4
d_call: TRBD2
j_call: TRBJ2-3
clone_size: .

cdr3_nt: TGCGCCAGCAGCTTGACGGTTGGCACCGGGGAGCTGTTTTTT
cdr3_aa: CASSLTVGTGELFF
v_call: TRBV5-1
d_call: .
j_call: TRBJ2-2
clone_size: .

cdr3_nt: TGTGCCAGCAGCCAAGTAACAGGGACGGGTTCACCCCTCCACTTT
cdr3_aa: CASSQVTGTGSPLHF
v_call: TRBV4-2
d_call: .
j_call: TRBJ1-6
clone_size: few

cdr3_nt: TGTGCCAGCTCACCAAGACAGGGGCCCTACGAGCAGTACTTC
cdr3_aa: CASSPRQGPYEQYF
v_call: TRBV18
d_call: TRBD1
j_call: TRBJ2-7
clone_size: .

cdr3_nt: TGTGCCAGCAGCAAAGGGGTCCAGGTCTATGGCTACACCTTC
cdr3_aa: CASSKGVQVYGYTF
v_call: TRBV9
d_call: .
j_call: TRBJ1-2
clone_size: .

cdr3_nt: TGTGCCAGCAGCGTAGCGGTAGGGGCCTACGAGCAGTACTTC
cdr3_aa: CASSVAVGAYEQYF
v_call: TRBV9
d_call: .
j_call: TRBJ2-7
clone_size: .

cdr3_nt: TGTGCCAGCAGCCAAGGGACTAGGCAGTTCTTC
cdr3_aa: CASSQGTRQFF
v_call: TRBV28
d_call: TRBD2
j_call: TRBJ2-1
clone_size: many

cdr3_nt: TGTGCCAGCGGGACTAGCGGGACAGATACGCAGTATTTT
cdr3_aa: CASGTSGTDTQYF
v_call: TRBV19
d_call: TRBD2
j_call: TRBJ2-3
clone_size: .

cdr3_nt: TGTGCCAGCAGCCACGCGTTGAATCAGCCCCAGCATTTT
cdr3_aa: CASSHALNQPQHF
v_call: TRBV7-9
d_call: .
j_call: TRBJ1-5
clone_size: .

cdr3_nt: TGTGCCAGCAGCTTTGACAGCACAGATACGCAGTATTTT
cdr3_aa: CASSFDSTDTQYF
v_call: TRBV5-6
d_call: .
j_call: TRBJ2-3
clone_size: .

cdr3_nt: TGTGCCAGCAGCTCAGACACGGGGGTCCTGACTTTC
cdr3_aa: CASSSDTGVLTF
v_call: TRBV7-2
d_call: .
j_call: TRBJ2-6
clone_size: .

cdr3_nt: TGTGCCAGCTCACCACCGGGGGAGGAGACCCAGTACTTC
cdr3_aa: CASSPPGEETQYF
v_call: TRBV18
d_call: .
j_call: TRBJ2-5
clone_size: .

cdr3_nt: TGTGCCAGCAGCCTAGCGGGAGTGAGGGAGACCCAGTACTTC
cdr3_aa: CASSLAGVRETQYF
v_call: TRBV7-7
d_call: TRBD2
j_call: TRBJ2-5
clone_size: .

cdr3_nt: TGTGCCAGCAGCTTCTCTGGGGGCAATCAGCCCCAGCATTTT
cdr3_aa: CASSFSGGNQPQHF
v_call: TRBV7-2
d_call: .
j_call: TRBJ1-5
clone_size: once

cdr3_nt: TGTGCCACCAGCGGAGGGGAAAAAAAACTGTTTTTT
cdr3_aa: CATSGGEKKLFF
v_call: TRBV15
d_call: .
j_call: TRBJ1-4
clone_size: .

cdr3_nt: TGTGCCATCAGCCATGGGGGGGGACGGACCTACGAGCAGTACTTC
cdr3_aa: CAISHGGGRTYEQYF
v_call: TRBV10-3
d_call: TRBD2
j_call: TRBJ2-7
clone_size: .

cdr3_nt: TGTGCCAGCAGCATAACAGGGGAGGGGAACATTCAGTACTTC
cdr3_aa: CASSITGEGNIQYF
v_call: TRBV9
d_call: .
j_call: TRBJ2-4
clone_size: .